This T cell receptor (beta chain) was retrieved from a study of metastatic and nonmetastatic thyroid tumors. Study as a whole: Repertoire comparisons spanned blood and tumor or nodule tissue from malignant and benign thyroid patients. Study results and caveats: The study reportedly found significantly higher TCR beta diversity in malignant thyroid tumors than benign nodules, in blood and tumor.

V lost 3 bases and J lost 6; bases outside the gene matches: 2. CDR3 size: 14 residues. CDR1 and CDR2 (germline): LNHNV, YYDKDF (reference sequence). In the source study's methods: In papillary thyroid cancer, a distant-metastasis classifier was built using CDR3 differences across clinicopathological groups. MiXCR re-clonotyped the PCR reads for TCRdb. For this entry, the V and J calls and clone size follow TCRdb and not the study's own pipeline. The repertoire includes over 20,000 clones, 15% to 18% of them detected once, and roughly 40% sits in the top ten. This clone was recorded many times. Antigen specificity is unknown. Patients had received no treatment of any kind before thyroid surgery.

The chain employs TRBV15 and TRBJ1-6; 7 positions match TRBD1. Sample: blood. The TCR sequence derives from a female donor with papillary thyroid cancer or a benign thyroid nodule (not recorded which). Some clones in this sample may be carry-over from other donors' samples. The CDR3 here is CATSRGQFNSPLHF. The DNA for the CDR3 is TGTGCCACCAGCAGGGGACAGTTTAATTCACCCCTCCACTTT.